These T cell receptor beta chains were read from a single sample in a study of T-cell reconstitution after alpha-beta-depleted transplantation in children. From the PCR reads, TCRdb called clonotypes with MiXCR, one entry per CDR3 protein. The sample includes approximately 85,000 distinct CDR3 sequences, less than 15% of them seen just once. The sequencing here drew on PBMCs, mostly from graft donor cells, taken 180 days after TCRalphabeta/CD19-depleted stem cell transplant. These receptors all come from a male patient aged 2-15 years who had a stem cell transplant for acute lymphoblastic leukemia, so the T cells may come from the graft donor. The CDR3 runs from the conserved cysteine through the conserved F or W. The order of the fields is J gene, clone size, V gene, D gene, CDR3 DNA, CDR3 protein. The D gene is left open where the match is weak. Expanded clones get a size class; other rows say once, few or many, or leave the size out.

j_gene: TRBJ1-2; abundance: few; v_gene: TRBV10-3; d_gene: TRBD1; CDR3nt: TGTGCCATCAGTGAGGACAGGGCCAACTATGGCTACACCTTC; CDR3aa: CAISEDRANYGYTF
j_gene: TRBJ2-6; abundance: .; v_gene: TRBV4-1; d_gene: .; CDR3nt: TGCGCCAGCAGCCAAGTGTTGAAGTCGGGGGCCAACGTCCTGACTTTC; CDR3aa: CASSQVLKSGANVLTF
j_gene: TRBJ1-1; abundance: few; v_gene: TRBV29-1; d_gene: .; CDR3nt: TGCAGCGTTCTCGCCCGGGTCATGAACACTGAAGCTTTCTTT; CDR3aa: CSVLARVMNTEAFF
j_gene: TRBJ2-1; abundance: .; v_gene: TRBV18; d_gene: TRBD1; CDR3nt: TGTGCCAGCTCACCGGACAGGACCCTGTTCTTC; CDR3aa: CASSPDRTLFF
j_gene: TRBJ2-2; abundance: .; v_gene: TRBV9; d_gene: TRBD2; CDR3nt: TGTGCCAGCAGCGTCCTCTTCCTAGCGGGAGATAACGGGGAGCTGTTTTTT; CDR3aa: CASSVLFLAGDNGELFF
j_gene: TRBJ1-2; abundance: few; v_gene: TRBV6-2/TRBV6-3; d_gene: .; CDR3nt: TGTGCCAGCAGTTACGCCTCGAAAGGGTCCTATGGCTACACCTTC; CDR3aa: CASSYASKGSYGYTF
j_gene: TRBJ2-5; abundance: few; v_gene: TRBV6-5; d_gene: .; CDR3nt: TGTGCCAGCAGTTCCTACCACCGGGACCGTAAAGAGACCCAGTACTTC; CDR3aa: CASSSYHRDRKETQYF
j_gene: TRBJ1-2; abundance: .; v_gene: TRBV5-1; d_gene: TRBD1; CDR3nt: TGCGCCAGCAGCTTATGGACAGGGGTTGGTGGCTACACCTTC; CDR3aa: CASSLWTGVGGYTF
j_gene: TRBJ2-5; abundance: few; v_gene: TRBV10-3; d_gene: TRBD2; CDR3nt: TGTGCCATCAGTGAGAGAGCGGGAGTGAGAGAGACCCAGTACTTC; CDR3aa: CAISERAGVRETQYF
j_gene: TRBJ2-3; abundance: few; v_gene: TRBV4-3; d_gene: TRBD2; CDR3nt: TGCGCCAGCAGCCAATACGGACTAAGCGGGAGGGCCACAGATACGCAGTATTTT; CDR3aa: CASSQYGLSGRATDTQYF
j_gene: TRBJ2-6; abundance: .; v_gene: TRBV6-5; d_gene: .; CDR3nt: TGTGCCAGCAGTTATATTCCAGTCTCTGGGGCCAACGTCCTGACTTTC; CDR3aa: CASSYIPVSGANVLTF
j_gene: TRBJ1-1; abundance: few; v_gene: TRBV11-1; d_gene: .; CDR3nt: TGTGCCAGCAGCTTCTTCCGGGGTTGGAACACTGAAGCTTTCTTT; CDR3aa: CASSFFRGWNTEAFF
j_gene: TRBJ2-7; abundance: .; v_gene: TRBV7-2; d_gene: .; CDR3nt: TGTGCCAGCAGCTTAGGGCTGACAGCCTCCTACGAGCAGTACTTC; CDR3aa: CASSLGLTASYEQYF
j_gene: TRBJ2-2; abundance: .; v_gene: TRBV27; d_gene: TRBD1; CDR3nt: TGTGCCAGCAGGGGGACAGGGGGGCACACCGGGGAGCTGTTTTTT; CDR3aa: CASRGTGGHTGELFF
j_gene: TRBJ2-7; abundance: few; v_gene: TRBV7-6; d_gene: .; CDR3nt: TGTGCCAGCACCCCAGAGGGGTCAGGGACCTACGAGCAGTACTTC; CDR3aa: CASTPEGSGTYEQYF
j_gene: TRBJ1-5; abundance: .; v_gene: TRBV25-1; d_gene: .; CDR3nt: TGTGCCAGCAGTGAATCTCGGGTTTTTGGTCAGCCCCAGCATTTT; CDR3aa: CASSESRVFGQPQHF
j_gene: TRBJ1-5; abundance: .; v_gene: TRBV6-5; d_gene: .; CDR3nt: TGTGCCAGCAGTTACTCATCGGGAAACCAGCCCCAGCATTTT; CDR3aa: CASSYSSGNQPQHF
j_gene: TRBJ2-7; abundance: many; v_gene: TRBV4-3; d_gene: .; CDR3nt: TGCGCCAGCAGCCAAGATCCAGGGACGTACGAGCAGTACTTC; CDR3aa: CASSQDPGTYEQYF
j_gene: TRBJ1-5; abundance: many; v_gene: TRBV5-1; d_gene: .; CDR3nt: TGCGCCAGCAGCTCGTGGGGAGATCAGCCCCAGCATTTT; CDR3aa: CASSSWGDQPQHF
j_gene: TRBJ2-7; abundance: .; v_gene: TRBV18; d_gene: .; CDR3nt: TGTGCCAGCTCACCACGGATGGCCTACGAGCAGTACTTC; CDR3aa: CASSPRMAYEQYF
j_gene: TRBJ1-1; abundance: few; v_gene: TRBV20-1; d_gene: TRBD1; CDR3nt: TGCAGTGCTAGTAAGCGGACAGGGGTGAACACTGAAGCTTTCTTT; CDR3aa: CSASKRTGVNTEAFF
j_gene: TRBJ2-5; abundance: .; v_gene: TRBV5-6; d_gene: .; CDR3nt: TGTGCCAGCAGCGGGAAACAGGGATTTGAGACCCAGTACTTC; CDR3aa: CASSGKQGFETQYF
j_gene: TRBJ1-5; abundance: .; v_gene: TRBV27; d_gene: .; CDR3nt: TGTGCCAGCAGTCCTCGACCCAGTAGCAATCAGCCCCAGCATTTT; CDR3aa: CASSPRPSSNQPQHF
j_gene: TRBJ2-1; abundance: few; v_gene: TRBV7-2; d_gene: .; CDR3nt: TGTGCCAGCAGCCGGGACCCCTTTGAGGACAATGAGCAGTTCTTC; CDR3aa: CASSRDPFEDNEQFF
j_gene: TRBJ2-3; abundance: .; v_gene: TRBV24-1; d_gene: .; CDR3nt: TGTGCCACCAGTGATCCTGCGAAGGTCACCACAGATACGCAGTATTTT; CDR3aa: CATSDPAKVTTDTQYF
j_gene: TRBJ1-2; abundance: few; v_gene: TRBV4-1; d_gene: TRBD1; CDR3nt: TGCGCCAGCAGCTCCAGACAGGGCAACTATGGCTACACCTTC; CDR3aa: CASSSRQGNYGYTF
j_gene: TRBJ1-6; abundance: .; v_gene: TRBV20-1; d_gene: .; CDR3nt: TGCAGTGCTAGTCCCAGGGTGGATAATTCACCCCTCCACTTT; CDR3aa: CSASPRVDNSPLHF
j_gene: TRBJ2-3; abundance: few; v_gene: TRBV29-1; d_gene: .; CDR3nt: TGCAGCGCCCTGAAGGGGGGTACGCAGTATTTT; CDR3aa: CSALKGGTQYF
j_gene: TRBJ1-4; abundance: few; v_gene: TRBV28; d_gene: .; CDR3nt: TGTGCCAGCAGTTGGGGGGAGGATAATGAAAAACTGTTTTTT; CDR3aa: CASSWGEDNEKLFF
j_gene: TRBJ1-2; abundance: .; v_gene: TRBV4-3; d_gene: TRBD1; CDR3nt: TGCGCCAGCAGCGGCCGGGACAGGCTCTACACCTTC; CDR3aa: CASSGRDRLYTF
j_gene: TRBJ2-7; abundance: many; v_gene: TRBV20-1; d_gene: TRBD1; CDR3nt: TGCAGTGCTAGAGTGGGACAGGGGGCCTGGGAGCAGTACTTC; CDR3aa: CSARVGQGAWEQYF
j_gene: TRBJ2-2; abundance: .; v_gene: TRBV7-2; d_gene: .; CDR3nt: TGTGCCAGCAGCTTCTACCCGAACACCGGGGAGCTGCTTTTT; CDR3aa: CASSFYPNTGELLF
j_gene: TRBJ2-4; abundance: many; v_gene: TRBV7-8; d_gene: .; CDR3nt: TGTGCCAGCAGCTTAACCTTGCTGGGGCGGGTGGACATTCAGTACTTC; CDR3aa: CASSLTLLGRVDIQYF
j_gene: TRBJ2-3; abundance: few; v_gene: TRBV5-1; d_gene: .; CDR3nt: TGCGCCAGCAGCTTACAACGGGAGAGGCATACGCAGTATTTT; CDR3aa: CASSLQRERHTQYF
j_gene: TRBJ1-5; abundance: few; v_gene: TRBV9; d_gene: .; CDR3nt: TGTGCCAGCAGCGTAGGGGCAGGAGTCAGGCCCCAGCATTTT; CDR3aa: CASSVGAGVRPQHF
j_gene: TRBJ1-2; abundance: many; v_gene: TRBV29-1; d_gene: .; CDR3nt: TGCAGCGTTGAAGAGGGTGGGGAATGCTACACCTTC; CDR3aa: CSVEEGGECYTF
j_gene: TRBJ1-2; abundance: few; v_gene: TRBV7-2; d_gene: .; CDR3nt: TGTGCCAGCAGCCCCGGGGCCTATGGCTACACCTTC; CDR3aa: CASSPGAYGYTF
j_gene: TRBJ2-1; abundance: few; v_gene: TRBV7-2; d_gene: TRBD2; CDR3nt: TGTGCCAGCAGCATGACTAGCGGGAGGGTCAATGAGCAGTTCTTC; CDR3aa: CASSMTSGRVNEQFF
j_gene: TRBJ1-1; abundance: few; v_gene: TRBV28; d_gene: .; CDR3nt: TGTGCCAGCATTCAGGGAGTACAGCACACTGAAGCTTTCTTT; CDR3aa: CASIQGVQHTEAFF
j_gene: TRBJ2-4; abundance: many; v_gene: TRBV7-2; d_gene: TRBD1; CDR3nt: TGTGCCAGCAGCCCCCGGGACAGAGGGGACATTCAGTACTTC; CDR3aa: CASSPRDRGDIQYF
j_gene: TRBJ1-1; abundance: few; v_gene: TRBV10-3; d_gene: TRBD1; CDR3nt: TGTGCCATCAGTGAGACAGGGGGCGCGTACACTGAAGCTTTCTTT; CDR3aa: CAISETGGAYTEAFF
j_gene: TRBJ1-5; abundance: .; v_gene: TRBV27; d_gene: .; CDR3nt: TGTGCCAGCAGTCCCCTCGCAGGGCTCAATCAGCCCCAGCATTTT; CDR3aa: CASSPLAGLNQPQHF
j_gene: TRBJ2-7; abundance: few; v_gene: TRBV7-6; d_gene: .; CDR3nt: TGTGCCAGCAGCGCGGACAGTAGCTACGAGCAGTACTTC; CDR3aa: CASSADSSYEQYF
j_gene: TRBJ2-5; abundance: few; v_gene: TRBV4-3; d_gene: TRBD1; CDR3nt: TGCGCCAGCAGCCAGCAAACAGGGGACCAAGAGACCCAGTACTTC; CDR3aa: CASSQQTGDQETQYF